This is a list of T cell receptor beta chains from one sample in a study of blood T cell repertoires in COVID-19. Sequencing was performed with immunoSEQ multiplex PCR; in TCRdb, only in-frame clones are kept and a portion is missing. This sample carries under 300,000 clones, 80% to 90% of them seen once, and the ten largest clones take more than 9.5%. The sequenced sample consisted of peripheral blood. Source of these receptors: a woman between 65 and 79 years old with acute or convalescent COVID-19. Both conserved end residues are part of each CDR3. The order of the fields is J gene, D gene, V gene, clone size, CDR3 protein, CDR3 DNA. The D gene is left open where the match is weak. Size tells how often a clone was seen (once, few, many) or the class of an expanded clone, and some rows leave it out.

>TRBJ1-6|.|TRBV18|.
CASSPSVSYNSPLHF
TGTGCCAGCTCACCCAGTGTCTCCTATAATTCACCCCTCCACTTT
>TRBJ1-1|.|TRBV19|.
CASTRADGGLLNTEAFF
TGTGCCTCTACGAGGGCCGACGGAGGACTCCTGAACACTGAAGCTTTCTTT
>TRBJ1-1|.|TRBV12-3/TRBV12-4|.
CASSRTPSLEAFF
TGTGCCAGCAGCCGCACCCCGTCCCTCGAGGCTTTCTTT
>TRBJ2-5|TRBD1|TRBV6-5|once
CASTGGQGIIETQYF
TGTGCCAGCACCGGGGGACAGGGGATTATAGAGACCCAGTACTTC
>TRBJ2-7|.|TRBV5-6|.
CASSFTASEQYF
TGTGCCAGCAGCTTTACAGCCTCCGAGCAGTACTTC
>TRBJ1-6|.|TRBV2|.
CASSPLKMAGSSPLHF
TGTGCCAGCAGTCCCCTTAAGATGGCGGGGAGTTCACCCCTCCACTTT
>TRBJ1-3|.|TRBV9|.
CASSVSASSGNTIYF
TGTGCCAGCAGCGTATCCGCGAGCTCTGGAAACACCATATATTTT
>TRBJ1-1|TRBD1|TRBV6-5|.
CATSQGTGGWNEAFF
TGTGCCACCTCGCAAGGGACAGGGGGCTGGAATGAAGCTTTCTTT
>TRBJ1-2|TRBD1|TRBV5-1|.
CASSGTDPNYGYTF
TGCGCCAGCAGCGGGACAGATCCTAACTATGGCTACACCTTC
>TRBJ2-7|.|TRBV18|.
CASSPPNAKQYF
TGTGCCAGCTCACCACCGAACGCTAAGCAGTACTTC
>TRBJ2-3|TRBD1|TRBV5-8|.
CASSPDRGSSTDTQYF
TGTGCCAGCAGCCCGGACAGGGGGTCTAGCACAGATACGCAGTATTTT
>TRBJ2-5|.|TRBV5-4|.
CASSSTRGGQRETQYF
TGTGCCAGCAGCTCAACACGGGGGGGACAGAGAGAGACCCAGTACTTC
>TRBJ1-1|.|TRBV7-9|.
CASSLAAAGRMNTEAFF
TGTGCCAGCAGCTTAGCGGCCGCGGGCAGGATGAACACTGAAGCTTTCTTT
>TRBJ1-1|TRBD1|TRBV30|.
CAWSGDSTEAFF
TGTGCCTGGAGTGGGGACAGCACTGAAGCTTTCTTT
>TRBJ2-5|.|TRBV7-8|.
CASSYDSQETQYF
TGTGCCAGCAGCTACGACAGTCAAGAGACCCAGTACTTC
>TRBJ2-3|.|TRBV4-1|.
CASSLRLGFGDTQYF
TGCGCCAGCAGCCTACGTCTGGGCTTTGGGGATACGCAGTATTTT
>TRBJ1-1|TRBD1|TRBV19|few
CASTRGRFEAFF
TGTGCCAGTACCAGGGGGCGGTTTGAAGCTTTCTTT
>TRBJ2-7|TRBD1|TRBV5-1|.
CASSVHGQGAYEQYF
TGCGCCAGCAGCGTGCATGGACAGGGTGCGTACGAGCAGTACTTC
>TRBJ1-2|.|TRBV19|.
CASSAGLANYGYTF
TGTGCCAGTAGTGCAGGTCTCGCTAACTATGGCTACACCTTC
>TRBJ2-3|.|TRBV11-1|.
CASSDNHRDTQYF
TGTGCCAGCAGCGATAACCACCGGGATACGCAGTATTTT
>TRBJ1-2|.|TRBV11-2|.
CASRNWGGARDYGYTF
TGTGCCAGCAGGAACTGGGGGGGAGCGAGGGACTATGGCTACACCTTC
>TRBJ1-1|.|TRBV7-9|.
CASSFDWTEAFF
TGTGCCAGCAGCTTCGACTGGACTGAAGCTTTCTTT
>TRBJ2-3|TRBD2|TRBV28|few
CASRSLGGDLDTQYF
TGTGCCAGCAGGTCTCTCGGGGGGGACCTGGATACGCAGTATTTT
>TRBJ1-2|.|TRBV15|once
CATRIGGRLGYTF
TGTGCCACCAGGATCGGGGGAAGATTAGGCTACACCTTC
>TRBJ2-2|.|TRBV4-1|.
CASSQETVRELFF
TGCGCCAGCAGCCAGGAGACAGTCCGGGAGCTGTTTTTT
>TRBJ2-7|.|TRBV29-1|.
CSVEGGRGGYEQYF
TGCAGCGTTGAAGGAGGTAGGGGGGGCTACGAGCAGTACTTC
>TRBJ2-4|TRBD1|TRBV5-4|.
CASSLAGSTGGFIQYF
TGTGCCAGCAGCTTGGCCGGTTCGACAGGGGGTTTCATTCAGTACTTC
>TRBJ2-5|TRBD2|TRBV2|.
CASSVGSLAEETQYF
TGTGCCAGCAGTGTCGGGTCACTAGCGGAAGAGACCCAGTACTTC